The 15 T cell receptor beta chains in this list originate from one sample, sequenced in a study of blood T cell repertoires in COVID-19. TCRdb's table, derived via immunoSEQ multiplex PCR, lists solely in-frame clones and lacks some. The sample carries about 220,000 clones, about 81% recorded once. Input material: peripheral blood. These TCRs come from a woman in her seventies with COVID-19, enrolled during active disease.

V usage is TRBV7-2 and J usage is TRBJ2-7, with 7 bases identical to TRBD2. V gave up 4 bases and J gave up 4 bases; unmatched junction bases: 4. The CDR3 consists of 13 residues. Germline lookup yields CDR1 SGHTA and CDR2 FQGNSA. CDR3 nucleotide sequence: TGTGCCAGCAGCTCCCCGGGAGGATACGAGCAGTACTTC. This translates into CASSSPGGYEQYF.

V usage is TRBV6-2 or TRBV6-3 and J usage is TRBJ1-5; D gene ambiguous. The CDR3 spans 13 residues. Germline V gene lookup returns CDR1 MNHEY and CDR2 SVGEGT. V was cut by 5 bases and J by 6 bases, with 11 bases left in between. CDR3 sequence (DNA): TGTGCCAGCAGTCCCCTCGCGGGTCAGCCCCAGCATTTT. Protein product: CASSPLAGQPQHF.

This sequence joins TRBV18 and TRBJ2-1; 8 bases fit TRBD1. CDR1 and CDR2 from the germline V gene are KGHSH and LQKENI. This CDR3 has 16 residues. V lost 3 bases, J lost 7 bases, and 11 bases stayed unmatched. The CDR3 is CASSPSGGLVVNEQFF. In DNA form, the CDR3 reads TGTGCCAGCTCACCGTCAGGGGGCCTGGTAGTAAATGAGCAGTTCTTC.

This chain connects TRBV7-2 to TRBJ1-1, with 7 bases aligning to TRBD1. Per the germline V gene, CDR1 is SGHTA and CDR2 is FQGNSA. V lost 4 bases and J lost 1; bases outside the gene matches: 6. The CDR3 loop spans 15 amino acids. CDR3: CASSYRGQKNTEAFF. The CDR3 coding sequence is TGTGCCAGCAGCTATAGGGGGCAAAAGAACACTGAAGCTTTCTTT.

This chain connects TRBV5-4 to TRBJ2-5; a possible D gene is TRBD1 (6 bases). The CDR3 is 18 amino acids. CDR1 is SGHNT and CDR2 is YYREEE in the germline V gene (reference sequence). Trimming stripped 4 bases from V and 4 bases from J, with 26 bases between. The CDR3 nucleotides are TGTGCCAGCAGCCCGGCCGGTCGCAGGGGCCCGAATGGAGAGACCCAGTACTTC. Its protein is CASSPAGRRGPNGETQYF.

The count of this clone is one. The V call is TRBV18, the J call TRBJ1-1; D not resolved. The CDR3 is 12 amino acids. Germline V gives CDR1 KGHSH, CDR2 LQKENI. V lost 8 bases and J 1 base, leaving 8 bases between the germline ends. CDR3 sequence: CASTRQNTEAFF. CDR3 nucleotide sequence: TGTGCCAGCACAAGACAGAACACTGAAGCTTTCTTT.

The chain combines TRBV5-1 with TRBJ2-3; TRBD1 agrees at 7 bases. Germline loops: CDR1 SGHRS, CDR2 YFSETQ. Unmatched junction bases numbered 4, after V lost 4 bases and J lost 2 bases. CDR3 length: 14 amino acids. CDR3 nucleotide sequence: TGCGCCAGCAGCGGGGGACAGATCACAGATACGCAGTATTTT. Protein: CASSGGQITDTQYF.

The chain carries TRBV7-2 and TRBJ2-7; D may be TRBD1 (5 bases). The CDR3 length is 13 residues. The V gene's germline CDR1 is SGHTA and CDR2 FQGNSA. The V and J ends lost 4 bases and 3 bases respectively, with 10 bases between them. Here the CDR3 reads CASSSRRGYEQYF. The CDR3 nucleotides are TGTGCCAGCAGCTCTCGAAGGGGCTACGAGCAGTACTTC. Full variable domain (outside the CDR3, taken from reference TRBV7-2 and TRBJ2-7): GAGVSQSPSNKVTEKGKDVELRCDPISGHTALYWYRQSLGQGLEFLIYFQGNSAPDKSGLPSDRFSAERTGGSVSTLTIQRTQQEDSAVYLCASSSRRGYEQYFGPGTRLTVT.

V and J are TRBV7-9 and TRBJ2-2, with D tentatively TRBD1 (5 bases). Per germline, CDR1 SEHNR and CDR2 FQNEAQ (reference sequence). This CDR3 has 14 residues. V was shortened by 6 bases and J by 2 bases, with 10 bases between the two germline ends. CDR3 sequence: CASRLGQNTGELFF. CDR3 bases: TGTGCCAGCAGGCTTGGACAAAACACCGGGGAGCTGTTTTTT.

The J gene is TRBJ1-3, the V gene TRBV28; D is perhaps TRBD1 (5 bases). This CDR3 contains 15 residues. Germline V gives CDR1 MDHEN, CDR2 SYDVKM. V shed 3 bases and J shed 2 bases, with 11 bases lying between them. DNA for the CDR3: TGTGCCAGCAGTTTCGGGGGAAGCGCTGGAAACACCATATATTTT. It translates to CASSFGGSAGNTIYF.

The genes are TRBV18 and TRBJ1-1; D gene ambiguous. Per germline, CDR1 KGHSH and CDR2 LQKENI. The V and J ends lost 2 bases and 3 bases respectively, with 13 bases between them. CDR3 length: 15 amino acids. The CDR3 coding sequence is TGTGCCAGCTCACCAAAGGCAGGCGGGGACACTGAAGCTTTCTTT. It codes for CASSPKAGGDTEAFF.

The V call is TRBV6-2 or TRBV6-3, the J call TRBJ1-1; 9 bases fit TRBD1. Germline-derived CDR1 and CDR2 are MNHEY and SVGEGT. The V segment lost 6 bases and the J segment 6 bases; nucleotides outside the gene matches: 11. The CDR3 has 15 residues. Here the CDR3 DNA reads TGTGCCAGCAGCCCTAATACAGGGGGCGCTTCTGAAGCTTTCTTT. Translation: CASSPNTGGASEAFF.

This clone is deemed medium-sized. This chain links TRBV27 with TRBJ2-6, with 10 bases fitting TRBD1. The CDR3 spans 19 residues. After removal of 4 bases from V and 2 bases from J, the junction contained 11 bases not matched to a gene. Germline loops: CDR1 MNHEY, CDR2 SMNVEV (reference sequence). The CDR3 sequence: CASSYMTGGSFAGANVLTF. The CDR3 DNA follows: TGTGCCAGCAGTTATATGACAGGGGGCTCCTTCGCTGGGGCCAACGTCCTGACTTTC.

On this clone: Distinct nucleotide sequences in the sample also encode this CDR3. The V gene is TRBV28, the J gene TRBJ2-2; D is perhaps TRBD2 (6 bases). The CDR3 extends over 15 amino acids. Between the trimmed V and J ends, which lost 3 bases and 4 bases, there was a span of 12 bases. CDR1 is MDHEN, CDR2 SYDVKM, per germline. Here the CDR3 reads CASSLGGTGTGELFF. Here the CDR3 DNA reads TGTGCCAGCAGTTTGGGCGGGACCGGCACCGGGGAGCTGTTTTTT.

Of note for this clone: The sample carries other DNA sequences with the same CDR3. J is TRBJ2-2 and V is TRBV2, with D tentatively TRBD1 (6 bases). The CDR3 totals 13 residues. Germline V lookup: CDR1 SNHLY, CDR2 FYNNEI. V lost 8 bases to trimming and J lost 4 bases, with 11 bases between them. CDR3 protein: CASSARGTGELFF. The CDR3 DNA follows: TGTGCCAGCTCCGCCAGGGGCACCGGGGAGCTGTTTTTT. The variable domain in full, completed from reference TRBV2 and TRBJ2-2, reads EPEVTQTPSHQVTQMGQEVILRCVPISNHLYFYWYRQILGQKVEFLVSFYNNEISEKSEIFDDQFSVERPDGSNFTLKIRSTKLEDSAMYFCASSARGTGELFFGEGSRLTVL.